This T cell receptor (beta chain) was observed in a study of identical twins (dated by TCRdb to about 2016). Turning to the overall study: To test whether fetal clonotypes persist, this study deep-sequenced TCR alpha and beta repertoires from monozygotic twins, from unrelated adults of various ages, and from cord blood. Replicate twin experiments were performed at different times using different library preparation protocols to rule out contamination. Broader findings and caveats from the paper: In beta out-of-frame sequences, excess twin sharing was weaker, because having fewer shared sequences lowered the signal-to-noise ratio. Zero-insertion analyses could be partly confounded by invariant T cells such as MAIT and iNKT, though diverse VJ usage argued against such confounding for most clonotypes. Compared with coincidental sharing between unrelated individuals, out-of-frame TCR alpha sequences shared between twins had an excess of sequences with low generation probability. Fewer insertions were carried by abundant cord blood beta clonotypes, a similar but weaker trend appeared in young adult naive repertoires, and no such trend appeared in memory repertoires. Because the same donors could not be followed over many years, the conclusions relied on cross-sectional statistical analysis. Out-of-frame TCR alpha sharing in monozygotic twins was systematically underestimated by recombination models, whereas sharing between unrelated individuals was in agreement with the recombination models.

Measured from the cysteine to the phenylalanine, the CDR3 is 14 residues long. Only the CDR3 part of the read is kept: 42 bases, read in frame from the first base. Via the germline V gene (reference sequence), CDR1 is PRHDT and CDR2 FYEKMQ. V loses 5 bases of germline sequence and J loses 2 bases, and the interval between the two ends is 13 bases. Library preparation used 5' RACE. The run used an Illumina HiSeq 2000. A universal primer binding site was introduced by template switching, and a unique molecular identifier was present in the final cDNA, enabling accurate counting of TCR cDNA molecules. First-strand cDNA for TCR alpha and beta chains was synthesized from specific primers in the conserved constant-segment region. To control for contamination, every cDNA library carried two barcodes: a SMART-Mk sample barcode plus Illumina barcodes. TruSeq adapter sequences along with Illumina sample barcodes were introduced in two successive PCR steps. The TCR alpha and beta cDNA libraries were sequenced on the Illumina HiSeq platform using custom primers. The paper's processing steps were these. Unique molecular identifiers were extracted from raw reads with MiGEC, and CDR3 positions were determined with MiXCR. For each individual, recombination models were inferred using an EM algorithm with the repgenHMM and IGoR tools. Shared clonotypes were analyzed with the tcR package in R, and sharing was normalized by the product of cloneset sizes. Out-of-frame nonproductive sequences were analyzed to study raw recombination free of thymic and clonal selection effects. Using fastp at Q25 and MiXCR, TCRdb reprocessed the public reads and kept productive beta chains. Every distinct CDR3 protein forms one entry, paired with its most common genes and DNA. The V and J calls shown here were made by TCRdb, not taken from the authors' results. This sample lists about 1.7 million distinct CDR3 sequences; roughly a third were detected once. The ten most abundant clones make up about 0.27% of the sample.

This clonotype was detected a few times. The clone's antigen remains unknown. Base qualities are not at hand, and no much larger clone is one base apart. Only healthy Caucasian donors were included. Sequencing was carried out using cord blood. The receptor was isolated from a newborn girl in good health. Recombination joined TRBV13 with TRBJ2-7; the best D guess is TRBD2, with 6 bases matching. The DNA sequence reads TGTGCCAGCAGCCCGGGACTGGTTACCTACGAGCAGTACTTC. Its protein is CASSPGLVTYEQYF.